This TCR beta chain derives from a study of blood T cell repertoires in COVID-19. Clones were read by immunoSEQ multiplex PCR, and TCRdb kept only the in-frame ones, dropping some. The sample consists of some 260,000 clones, around 90% of them appearing once. Trimming took off 5 bases at V and 4 bases at J, with 12 bases between the two ends. The CDR3 sequence is 14 residues long. CDR1 SGHRS and CDR2 YFSETQ come from the germline V gene. The sequence derives from a woman younger than 30 who had recovered from COVID-19. The chain uses TRBV5-1 and TRBJ1-4, with D possibly being TRBD1 (5 bases). Material for sequencing was PBMCs or T cells enriched from blood (not recorded which). In DNA form, the CDR3 reads TGCGCCAGCAGGGCTGACAGCGTTAATGAAAAACTGTTTTTT. This sequence encodes CASRADSVNEKLFF. Variable domain in full (rest from reference TRBV5-1 and TRBJ1-4): KAGVTQTPRYLIKTRGQQVTLSCSPISGHRSVSWYQQTPGQGLQFLFEYFSETQRNKGNFPGRFSGRQFSNSRSEMNVSTLELGDSALYLCASRADSVNEKLFFGSGTQLSVL.